This TCR beta chain was observed in a study of HIV-infected patients and healthy controls. TCRdb reprocessed the 5' RACE reads via MiXCR and lists one record per CDR3 protein. The sample comprises about 67,000 distinct CDR3 sequences, roughly a sixth of which are singletons, and around 6% rests with the top ten. Material for sequencing was CD4+ T cells from blood. This TCR came from a human donor in good health.

DNA of the CDR3: TGTGCCAGCACCCTTGGACTAGCGGGGAAGACCCAGTACTTC. Translation: CASTLGLAGKTQYF. V usage is TRBV12-3 or TRBV12-4 and J usage is TRBJ2-5; 12 bases are a match to TRBD2. The CDR3 covers 14 residues. V lost 7 bases to trimming and J lost 6 bases; unmatched junction nucleotides: 6.